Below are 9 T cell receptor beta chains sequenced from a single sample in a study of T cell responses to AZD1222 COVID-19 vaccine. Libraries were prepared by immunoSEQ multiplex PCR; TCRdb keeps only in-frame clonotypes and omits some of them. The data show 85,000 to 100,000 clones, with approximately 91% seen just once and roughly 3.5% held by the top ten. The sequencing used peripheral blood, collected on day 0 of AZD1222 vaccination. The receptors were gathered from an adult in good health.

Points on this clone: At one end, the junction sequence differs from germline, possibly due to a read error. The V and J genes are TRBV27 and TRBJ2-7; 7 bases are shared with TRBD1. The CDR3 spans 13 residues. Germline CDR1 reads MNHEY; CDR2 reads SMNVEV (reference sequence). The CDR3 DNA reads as TGTGCCAGCAGTCTATCAGGGGGTTACGAGCAGTACTTC. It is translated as CASSLSGGYEQYF.

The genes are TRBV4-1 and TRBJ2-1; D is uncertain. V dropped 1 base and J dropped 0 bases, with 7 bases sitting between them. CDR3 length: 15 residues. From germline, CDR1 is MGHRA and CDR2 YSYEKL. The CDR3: CASSQVGDSYNEQFF. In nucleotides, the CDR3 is TGCGCCAGCAGCCAAGTAGGAGACTCCTACAATGAGCAGTTCTTC.

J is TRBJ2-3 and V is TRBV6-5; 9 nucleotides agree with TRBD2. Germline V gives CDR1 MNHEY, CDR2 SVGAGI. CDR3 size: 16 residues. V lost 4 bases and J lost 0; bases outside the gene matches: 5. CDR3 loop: CASSLWTSVSTDTQYF. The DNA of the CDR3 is TGTGCCAGCAGTTTGTGGACTAGCGTGAGCACAGATACGCAGTATTTT.

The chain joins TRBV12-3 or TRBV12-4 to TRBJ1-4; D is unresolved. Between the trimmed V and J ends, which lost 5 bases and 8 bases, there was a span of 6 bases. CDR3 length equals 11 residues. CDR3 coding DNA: TGTGCCAGCAGTCACGGGGAAAAACTGTTTTTT. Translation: CASSHGEKLFF.

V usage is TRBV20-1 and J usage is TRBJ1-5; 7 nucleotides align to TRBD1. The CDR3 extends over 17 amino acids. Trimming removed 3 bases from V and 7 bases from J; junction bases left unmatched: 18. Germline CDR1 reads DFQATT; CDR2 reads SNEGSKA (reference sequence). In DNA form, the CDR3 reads TGCAGTGCTAGTTGGGGGGCGGATGGCAGGGGGATACAGCCCCAGCATTTT. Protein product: CSASWGADGRGIQPQHF.

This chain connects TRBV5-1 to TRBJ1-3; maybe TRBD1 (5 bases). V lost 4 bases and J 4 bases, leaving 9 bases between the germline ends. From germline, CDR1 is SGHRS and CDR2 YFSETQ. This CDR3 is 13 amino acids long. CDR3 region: CASSRDRGNTIYF. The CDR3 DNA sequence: TGCGCCAGCAGCCGGGACCGCGGAAACACCATATATTTT. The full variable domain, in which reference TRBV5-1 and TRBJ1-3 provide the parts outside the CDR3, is KAGVTQTPRYLIKTRGQQVTLSCSPISGHRSVSWYQQTPGQGLQFLFEYFSETQRNKGNFPGRFSGRQFSNSRSEMNVSTLELGDSALYLCASSRDRGNTIYFGEGSWLTVV.

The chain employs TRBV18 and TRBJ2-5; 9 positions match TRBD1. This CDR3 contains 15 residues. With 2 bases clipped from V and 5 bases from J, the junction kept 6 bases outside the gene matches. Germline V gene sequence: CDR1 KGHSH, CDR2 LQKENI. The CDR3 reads CASSPDRGSIETQYF. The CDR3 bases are TGTGCCAGCTCACCAGACAGGGGGTCGATCGAGACCCAGTACTTC.

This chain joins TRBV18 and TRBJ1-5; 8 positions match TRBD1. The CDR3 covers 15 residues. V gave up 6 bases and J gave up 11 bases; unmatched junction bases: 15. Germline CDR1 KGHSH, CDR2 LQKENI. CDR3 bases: TGTGCCAGCTCCCCAGGGGGCACGATCCGCGCGGCCCAGCATTTT. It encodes CASSPGGTIRAAQHF.

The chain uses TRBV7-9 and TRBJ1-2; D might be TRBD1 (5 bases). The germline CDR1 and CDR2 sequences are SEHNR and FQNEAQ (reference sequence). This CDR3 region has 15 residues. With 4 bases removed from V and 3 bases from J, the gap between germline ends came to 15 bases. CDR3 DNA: TGTGCCAGCAGCTCAACCCCCGGGACGGACTATGGCTACACCTTC. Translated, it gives CASSSTPGTDYGYTF.